This TCR beta chain emerged from a study of blood T cell repertoires in COVID-19. Background on the study: From T cells, B-cell-depleted T cells, or PBMCs came the material, which was cDNA or gDNA.

The germline CDR1 and CDR2 sequences are SGHNT and YYREEE (reference sequence). The V segment lost 4 bases and the J segment 5 bases; nucleotides outside the gene matches: 14. The CDR3 extends over 16 amino acids. Generated by immunoSEQ multiplex PCR, the TCRdb table keeps only in-frame clones and is missing some. This repertoire shows more than 150,000 clones, 65% to 80% found once; its top ten account for roughly 13%. The chain is built from TRBV5-4 and TRBJ1-1; TRBD1 matches at 7 bases. The sequence derives from a man in his fifties or sixties who had recovered from COVID-19. The sequencing sample was made of peripheral blood. CDR3: CASSLLEGALTTEAFF. CDR3 coding DNA: TGTGCCAGCAGCCTCCTTGAGGGGGCGCTAACTACTGAAGCTTTCTTT.